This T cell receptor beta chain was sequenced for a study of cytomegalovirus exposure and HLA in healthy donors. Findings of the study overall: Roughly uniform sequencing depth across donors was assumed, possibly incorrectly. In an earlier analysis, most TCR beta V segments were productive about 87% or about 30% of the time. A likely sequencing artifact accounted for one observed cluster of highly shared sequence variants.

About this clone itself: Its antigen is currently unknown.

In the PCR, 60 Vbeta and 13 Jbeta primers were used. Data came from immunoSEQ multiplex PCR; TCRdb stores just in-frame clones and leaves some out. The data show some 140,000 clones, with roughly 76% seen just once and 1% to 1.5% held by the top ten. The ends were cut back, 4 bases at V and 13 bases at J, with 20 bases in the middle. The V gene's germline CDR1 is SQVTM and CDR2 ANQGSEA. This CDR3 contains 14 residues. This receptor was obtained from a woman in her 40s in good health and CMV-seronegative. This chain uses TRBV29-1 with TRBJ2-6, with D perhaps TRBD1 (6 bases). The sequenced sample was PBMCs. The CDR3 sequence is CSVGGVGTPHVLTF. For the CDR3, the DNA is TGCAGCGTTGGTGGGGTCGGGACACCTCATGTCCTGACTTTC. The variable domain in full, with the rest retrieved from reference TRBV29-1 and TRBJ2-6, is SAVISQKPSRDICQRGTSLTIQCQVDSQVTMMFWYRQQPGQSLTLIATANQGSEATYESGFVIDKFPISRPNLTFSTLTVSNMSPEDSSIYLCSVGGVGTPHVLTFGAGSRLTVL.